This TCR beta chain originates from a study of blood T cell repertoires in COVID-19 (dated by TCRdb to the early 2020s). Background on the whole study: Samples from collaborators originated in the United States, Italy and Spain and spanned both the acute and convalescent phases of COVID-19. The prospective study material was composed of cDNA or gDNA derived from T cells, B-cell-depleted T cells, or PBMCs. Deeply sampled blood TCRbeta repertoires from subjects exposed to, actively infected with, or recovered from COVID-19 were included in the dataset. The repertoires were released in a freely available public database intended as a resource for research on the immune response to SARS-CoV-2. The samples were drawn from two sources: the first 160 participants of the ongoing ImmuneRACE study, and 1,254 subjects contributed by 6 global collaborators. The sample metadata nearly always contained a de-identified subject ID, COVID-19 status, age in years and sex. Where available, HLA class I and class II types were taken from metadata supplied by the sample provider and were not determined by assay-based typing.

Looking up the germline V gene (reference sequence) yields CDR1 DFQATT and CDR2 SNEGSKA. The germline ends are 15 bases apart after V is trimmed by 3 bases and J by 4 bases. Counted from cysteine to phenylalanine, this CDR3 has 14 amino acids. Of all the DNA, just the CDR3 is kept, 42 bases in frame from base 1. The collaborating institutions used their own protocols to collect whole blood in K2EDTA tubes. For TCRbeta analysis, collaborators shipped samples as frozen whole blood, isolated PBMCs, or DNA extracted from either of those sample types. What the study reported, not specific to this receptor: Clinical and demographic metadata were provided uncurated, with the amount varying by source and participant.

TCRbeta CDR3 regions were amplified from genomic DNA using the immunoSEQ Assay, a bias-controlled multiplex PCR. In the source study's methods: Within the assay, amplification of reference gene primers was used to estimate how many nucleated cells each sample contained. Sequence reads were collapsed and filtered to measure the absolute abundance of every unique TCRbeta CDR3 rearrangement. For each sample, productive Simpson clonality was calculated by taking the square root of Simpson's diversity index across productive rearrangements. Entries here come from immuneACCESS through TCRdb and include only in-frame sequences with V and J called. Some clones fail to appear in such tables; in the studies checked, an unresolved V gene covers under half of the shortfall, and the cause of the remainder is unknown. V and J calls plus clone size are reproduced from that table; the DNA served to infer D and trimming. The sample yields over 200,000 clones; roughly 90% were counted once. The biggest ten clones account for about 4.8% of the sample.

On this clone: No antigen is known for it. It has no much larger one-base neighbor in the sample; base qualities were not kept.

Sequencing input: peripheral blood. This clonotype was obtained from a woman in her forties with acute or convalescent COVID-19. The chain couples TRBV20-1 to TRBJ1-2; tentative D gene TRBD1, with 5 bases matching. The DNA sequence is TGCAGTGCTAGTTTACTCAGGGATTTCTATGGCTACACCTTC. Translated, this is CSASLLRDFYGYTF.